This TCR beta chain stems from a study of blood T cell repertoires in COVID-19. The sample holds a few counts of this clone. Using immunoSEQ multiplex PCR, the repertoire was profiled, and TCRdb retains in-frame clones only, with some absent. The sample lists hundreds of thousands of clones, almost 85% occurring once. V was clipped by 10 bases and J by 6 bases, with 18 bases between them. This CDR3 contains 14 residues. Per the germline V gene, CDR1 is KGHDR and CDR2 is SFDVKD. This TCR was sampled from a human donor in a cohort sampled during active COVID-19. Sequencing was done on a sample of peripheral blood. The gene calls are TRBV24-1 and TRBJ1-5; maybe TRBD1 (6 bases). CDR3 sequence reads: CATSNHRDGQPQHF. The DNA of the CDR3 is TGTGCCACTAGTAATCACAGGGATGGTCAGCCCCAGCATTTT.